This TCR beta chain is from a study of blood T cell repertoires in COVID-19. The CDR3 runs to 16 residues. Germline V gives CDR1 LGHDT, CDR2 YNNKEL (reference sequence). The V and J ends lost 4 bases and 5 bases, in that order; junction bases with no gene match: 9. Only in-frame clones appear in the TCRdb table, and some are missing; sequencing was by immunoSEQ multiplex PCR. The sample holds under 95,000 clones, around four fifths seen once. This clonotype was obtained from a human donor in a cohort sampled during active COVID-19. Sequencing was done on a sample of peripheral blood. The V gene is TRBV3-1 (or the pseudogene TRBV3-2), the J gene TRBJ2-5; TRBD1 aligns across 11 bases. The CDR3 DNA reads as TGTGCCAGCAGCCCCCTAGGACAGGGGGCCGGGGAGACCCAGTACTTC. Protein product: CASSPLGQGAGETQYF.